This T cell receptor beta chain was documented in a study of T cells in Graves' hyperthyroidism and ophthalmopathy (dated by TCRdb to about 2019). General notes on the study: Peripheral blood samples were taken at initial diagnosis, before any treatment was given. In addition, the study compared T-cell repertoires in thyroid tissue and in blood from roughly six Graves' hyperthyroidism patients. The paper reports TCR Vbeta CDR3 sequencing of some 140 peripheral blood samples: approximately 43 ophthalmopathy, about 75 hyperthyroidism and 17 progressor patients. For training and testing, the roughly 93 patients in the discovery cohort were randomly divided in a 7:3 ratio. After sampling, hyperthyroidism patients received methimazole starting at 30 mg daily, and ophthalmopathy patients received high-dose intravenous methylprednisolone. An independent validation cohort of under 20 hyperthyroidism patients and some 15 patients who later progressed to ophthalmopathy tested prospective prediction of ophthalmopathy. To identify TCR V-J signatures that set the groups apart, the researchers used a discovery cohort of approximately 98 patients, made up of 40 to 45 with Graves' ophthalmopathy and about 60 with stable Graves' hyperthyroidism.

Reading the germline V gene (reference sequence) gives CDR1 SSHAT and CDR2 FNYEAQ. The CDR3 holds 13 amino acids from the cysteine to the phenylalanine. The CDR3 DNA has 39 bases and is translated from base 1. The TCR beta CDR3 regions were amplified from RNA transcripts. The first round of RT-PCR for the TCR CDR3 was performed with the HTBI primer set and the Qiagen OneStep RT-PCR kit. A second multiplex PCR round built the libraries, followed by size selection and purification. Libraries were sequenced paired-end with 100 bp reads on an Illumina HiSeq2000. As for the authors' bioinformatics: SOAPnuke was used to process the raw data, with reads discarded if the reads contained adapters or uncalled bases, had a mean Phred below 15, or lacked an exact constant-primer or identifier match. High-quality paired reads were merged using COPE v1.2.5, and each unique nucleotide sequence was defined as a clonotype. Clonotypes were aligned to IMGT TRBV, TRBD and TRBJ reference segments using MiTCR v1.1. Only V-J combinations with frequency above 0.0001, covering approximately 99% of repertoires, were analysed. A TCS score was defined as the ratio between F50 (clonal expansion) and ExV (chaos), using BLOSUM62-based TCRdist between CDR3 peptides within each V-J. Welch's t-statistics and random forest reduced several hundred V-J features to 13, which were used in a naive Bayes classifier (R e1071). The public reads were quality trimmed at Q25 with fastp and then assembled into clones with MiXCR by TCRdb, keeping productive beta chains. Merged by CDR3 protein, the rows form single entries marked with the most common genes and DNA. TCRdb, not the original authors, processed these V and J calls. Present in this sample are roughly 380,000 distinct CDR3 sequences, roughly 15% of which were seen just once. 4% to 6.5% of the sample lies in the top ten.

This clonotype was observed many times. It has no known antigen specificity. A junction boundary mismatches the germline segment, possibly from a read error. Graves' hyperthyroidism was defined as stable when no progression to ophthalmopathy occurred over 18 months of follow-up. The hyperthyroidism patients were between 18 and 65 years old and newly diagnosed, with a disease duration of less than 2 months. Patients with uncontrolled infections, other autoimmune diseases, pregnancy or lactation were excluded. Clinical symptoms, serum thyroxine and TRAb, thyroid ultrasound, and orbital computed tomography formed the basis for the diagnoses. Ficoll-Paque density gradient centrifugation was used to isolate PBMCs from approximately 10 ml of fresh peripheral blood. Total RNA was extracted using Trizol reagent, and RNA quality was assessed on an Agilent 2100 Bioanalyzer. General conclusions and limits of the study: Most expanded thyroid clonotypes (frequency above 0.001) were also found in blood, which suggests that blood repertoires may mirror thyroid immune responses. In validation, progression to ophthalmopathy was predicted by the model with 70.59% sensitivity and under 85% specificity, a median of roughly 6 months before onset. Sample size was not statistically predetermined, and investigators were not blinded to group allocation. A 13 V-J signature model separated ophthalmopathy from stable hyperthyroidism, with approximately 87% sensitivity and about 81% specificity in cross-validation and 80%/75% in testing.

Rearrangement joined TRBV7-7 to TRBJ2-1, with 10 junctional bases fitting TRBD2. The clonotype originates from a young woman with Graves' hyperthyroidism. Material for sequencing was blood. The CDR3 reads as follows: CASSWTSGGEQFF. The DNA is as follows: TGTGCTAGCAGCTGGACTAGCGGAGGTGAGCAGTTCTTC.